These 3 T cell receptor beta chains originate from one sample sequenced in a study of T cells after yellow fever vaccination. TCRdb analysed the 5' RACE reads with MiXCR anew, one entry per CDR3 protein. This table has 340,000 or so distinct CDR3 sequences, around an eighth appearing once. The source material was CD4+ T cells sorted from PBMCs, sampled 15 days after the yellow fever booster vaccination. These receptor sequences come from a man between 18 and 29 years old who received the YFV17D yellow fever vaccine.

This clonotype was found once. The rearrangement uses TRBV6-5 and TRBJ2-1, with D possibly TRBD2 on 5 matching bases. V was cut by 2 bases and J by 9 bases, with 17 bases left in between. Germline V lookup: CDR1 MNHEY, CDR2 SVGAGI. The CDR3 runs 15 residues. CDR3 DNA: TGTGCCAGCAGTTACGGGCAGCGGATCATTACTGAGCAGTTCTTC. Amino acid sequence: CASSYGQRIITEQFF.

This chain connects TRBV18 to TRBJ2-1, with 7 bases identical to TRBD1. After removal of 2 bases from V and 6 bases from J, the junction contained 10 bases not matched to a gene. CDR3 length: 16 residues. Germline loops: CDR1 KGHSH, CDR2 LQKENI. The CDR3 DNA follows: TGTGCCAGCTCACCAATTGGGGGACAGACTGGCAATGAGCAGTTCTTC. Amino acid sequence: CASSPIGGQTGNEQFF.

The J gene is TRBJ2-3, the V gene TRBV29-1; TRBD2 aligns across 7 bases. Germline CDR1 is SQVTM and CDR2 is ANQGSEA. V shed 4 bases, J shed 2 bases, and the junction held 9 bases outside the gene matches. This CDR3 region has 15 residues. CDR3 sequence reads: CSVAPGGGFTDTQYF. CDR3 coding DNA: TGCAGCGTTGCGCCCGGCGGGGGATTCACAGATACGCAGTATTTT.